The sequence of this T cell receptor beta chain was determined in a study of spatial heterogeneity in lung cancer. Study background: Unique TCR and UMI combinations averaged more than ten appearances each in raw reads.

A unique molecular identifier was carried by every single TCR cDNA molecule. One entry per CDR3 protein, called by TCRdb with MiXCR from the 5' RACE reads. The profile covers roughly 48,000 distinct CDR3 sequences, with about an eighth appearing a single time and about 40% taken by the ten largest. Turning to this clonotype: Antigen unknown.

Study results and caveats: Expanded tumor TCRs that were ubiquitous appeared in blood more at resection than follow-up.

Sample time point: sample taken at primary tumor resection. In each case, whole RNA from tumor, nontumor lung or frozen PBMC was sequenced unsorted. Untreated early-stage non-small cell lung cancer patients, some 70 in total, were the donors. The CDR3 spans 14 residues. Germline CDR1 is MDHEN and CDR2 is SYDVKM. With 4 bases clipped from V and 0 bases from J, the junction kept 2 bases outside the gene matches. The clonotype originates from a female donor with early-stage non-small cell lung cancer. The material was PBMCs, obtained at surgery. The rearrangement joins TRBV28 to TRBJ1-1; 7 nucleotides match TRBD1. CDR3 in DNA: TGTGCCAGCAGTTGGGGGACAGTGAACACTGAAGCTTTCTTT. It encodes CASSWGTVNTEAFF.